These 10 T cell receptor beta chains share one sample of origin, sequenced in a study of OX40 agonist ivuxolimab in advanced cancers. The protocol was immunoSEQ multiplex PCR, while the TCRdb copy is restricted to in-frame clones and leaves out a portion. The sample consists of around 89,000 clones, about nine tenths of them appearing once. The sample consisted of CD4+ or CD8+ T cells sorted from blood, taken in a trial of the OX40 agonist ivuxolimab. The origin of the receptors is an adult with an advanced solid tumor such as melanoma, head and neck, liver or kidney cancer.

The V and J genes are TRBV6-1 and TRBJ2-1, with D possibly being TRBD1 or TRBD2 (5 bases each). From germline, CDR1 is MNHNS and CDR2 SASEGT. V was pared by 1 base and J by 0 bases, with 7 bases between. The CDR3 totals 15 residues. Written as DNA, the CDR3 is TGTGCCAGCAGTGAAGTGGGGGACTCCTACAATGAGCAGTTCTTC. Translating it yields CASSEVGDSYNEQFF.

J is TRBJ2-5 and V is TRBV15; the D call may be TRBD1 or TRBD2 (5 bases each). Germline V gene sequence: CDR1 LNHNV, CDR2 YYDKDF (reference sequence). The V and J ends lost 2 bases and 8 bases respectively, with 12 bases between them. The length of the CDR3 is 13 residues. CDR3 residues: CATSRRDVDTQYF. The CDR3 DNA reads as TGTGCCACCAGCAGACGGGACGTGGATACCCAGTACTTC.

The J gene is TRBJ2-1, the V gene TRBV2; 7 nucleotides line up with TRBD1. With 4 bases clipped from V and 8 bases from J, the junction kept 5 bases outside the gene matches. The CDR3 is 13 residues long. CDR1 and CDR2 (germline): SNHLY, FYNNEI. CDR3 sequence (DNA): TGTGCCAGCAGTGTCGGGACAGACGATGAGCAGTTCTTC. Amino acid sequence: CASSVGTDDEQFF.

The rearrangement joins TRBV19 to TRBJ2-7; D may match TRBD1 or TRBD2 (5 bases each). The length of the CDR3 is 16 residues. The germline V gene encodes CDR1 LNHDA and CDR2 SQIVND (reference sequence). The V end lost 3 bases, the J end lost 1 base, and 16 bases lay between the germline ends. The CDR3 coding sequence is TGTGCCAGTAGTATGAGGGGACCCGCGGAGTCCTACGAGCAGTACTTC. Its translation is CASSMRGPAESYEQYF.

CDR3: CASSLVRGGLPSTDTQYF. The CDR3 bases are TGCGCCAGCAGCTTGGTCAGGGGAGGGCTACCTAGCACAGATACGCAGTATTTT. This sequence joins TRBV5-1 and TRBJ2-3; tentative D call: TRBD2 (7 bases). Germline V gives CDR1 SGHRS, CDR2 YFSETQ. The length of the CDR3 is 18 residues. The V end was cut by 0 bases, the J end by 0 bases, with 17 bases between.

The V gene is TRBV28, the J gene TRBJ1-2; D is ambiguous. This CDR3 spans 13 amino acids. Germline lookup yields CDR1 MDHEN and CDR2 SYDVKM. V was pared by 7 bases and J by 4 bases, with 13 bases between. The CDR3 sequence: CASIPDGSYGYTF. The CDR3 coding sequence is TGTGCCAGCATTCCGGACGGAAGCTATGGCTACACCTTC.

The chain carries TRBV28 and TRBJ1-2; D remains ambiguous. The length of the CDR3 is 16 residues. V lost 2 bases to trimming and J lost 5 bases, with 18 bases between them. The germline V gene encodes CDR1 MDHEN and CDR2 SYDVKM. The CDR3 protein is CASSLLPPGSGYGYTF. DNA of the CDR3: TGTGCCAGCAGTTTACTCCCCCCGGGCAGCGGGTATGGCTACACCTTC.

This clone was found a few times. The rearrangement joins TRBV5-6 to TRBJ1-2; no clear D. Trimming took 2 bases from V and 6 from J, leaving 11 bases between them. Germline-derived CDR1 and CDR2 are SGHDT and YYEEEE. The CDR3 has 13 residues. CDR3 in amino acids: CASSLKPGNGYTF. The CDR3 region has the DNA TGTGCCAGCAGCTTAAAACCCGGGAATGGCTACACCTTC.

This chain connects TRBV11-2 to TRBJ2-1, with 7 bases that match TRBD2. CDR3 length equals 14 residues. Germline CDR1 reads SGHAT; CDR2 reads FQNNGV. V lost 0 bases, J lost 6 bases, and 2 bases stayed unmatched. The CDR3 bases are TGTGCCAGCAGCTTAGAAACGGGAGGCAATGAGCAGTTCTTC. It specifies CASSLETGGNEQFF.

V usage is TRBV4-3 and J usage is TRBJ1-5; TRBD1 aligns across 9 bases. The CDR3 runs 16 residues. With 4 bases clipped from V and 3 bases from J, the junction kept 7 bases outside the gene matches. Germline V gene sequence: CDR1 LGHNA, CDR2 YSLEER. CDR3 amino acids: CASSRTWDRVNQPQHF. CDR3 sequence (DNA): TGCGCCAGCAGCCGGACTTGGGACAGGGTCAATCAGCCCCAGCATTTT.